Below, 25 T cell receptor beta chains from the same sample are listed, as sequenced in a study of cytomegalovirus exposure and HLA in healthy donors. The primer mix had 60 Vbeta and 13 Jbeta primers. The assay was immunoSEQ multiplex PCR, and TCRdb's table has in-frame clones only and misses some. The data show 150,000 to 200,000 clones, with 76% seen just once and over 3% held by the top ten. The source material was PBMCs. Receptor source: a male donor in good health and CMV-seronegative.

J is TRBJ1-2 and V is TRBV14; 7 nucleotides align to TRBD1. Unmatched junction bases numbered 5, after V lost 0 bases and J lost 4 bases. The length of the CDR3 is 15 residues. Germline V gene sequence: CDR1 SGHDN, CDR2 FVKESK. CDR3 bases: TGTGCCAGCAGCCAAGAAGTGGGACAGACCTATGGCTACACCTTC. Translated: CASSQEVGQTYGYTF.

This chain connects TRBV13 to TRBJ2-1; D ambiguous. The germline V gene encodes CDR1 PRHDT and CDR2 FYEKMQ (reference sequence). The CDR3 is made up of 15 amino acids. Trimming pared 3 bases from V and 9 bases from J, leaving 18 bases between. The CDR3 sequence is CASSFGVGAHGEQFF. CDR3 coding DNA: TGTGCCAGCAGCTTCGGCGTAGGAGCCCACGGTGAGCAGTTCTTC. Based on the CDR3 plus reference TRBV13 and TRBJ2-1, the full variable domain is AAGVIQSPRHLIKEKRETATLKCYPIPRHDTVYWYQQGPGQDPQFLISFYEKMQSDKGSIPDRFSAQQFSDYHSELNMSSLELGDSALYFCASSFGVGAHGEQFFGPGTRLTVL.

This chain links TRBV6-5 with TRBJ1-1; D is undetermined. Looked up from germline, CDR1 is MNHEY and CDR2 is SVGAGI. Trimming cost V 6 bases and J 0 bases, with 11 bases left between them. The CDR3 totals 14 residues. In nucleotides, the CDR3 is TGTGCCAGCAGCCCTGACATTCTGAACACTGAAGCTTTCTTT. Translated, it gives CASSPDILNTEAFF.

J is TRBJ1-3 and V is TRBV6-5, with 7 nucleotides matching TRBD1. This CDR3 spans 16 amino acids. CDR1 is MNHEY and CDR2 is SVGAGI in the germline V gene. J was trimmed by 0 bases and V by 2 bases; bases with no gene match: 4. CDR3 region: CASSYAGGTSGNTIYF. The DNA of the CDR3 is TGTGCCAGCAGTTACGCAGGGGGGACCTCTGGAAACACCATATATTTT.

V usage is TRBV11-1 and J usage is TRBJ1-6, with D tentatively TRBD1 (6 bases). The V and J ends lost 3 bases and 6 bases respectively, with 12 bases between them. The germline V gene has CDR1 SGHAT and CDR2 FQDESV (reference sequence). This CDR3 comprises 15 residues. DNA of the CDR3: TGTGCCAGCAGCTTCCGAACAGGGCTTAATTCACCCCTCCACTTT. It codes for CASSFRTGLNSPLHF.

Here the CDR3 reads CASSLGVAGITDTQYF. DNA for the CDR3: TGTGCCAGCAGCTTAGGGGTAGCGGGGATTACAGATACGCAGTATTTT. The chain is built from TRBV7-9 and TRBJ2-3, with TRBD2 matching 8 bases. This CDR3 has 16 residues. Per germline, CDR1 SEHNR and CDR2 FQNEAQ (reference sequence). V shed 1 base, J shed 3 bases, and the junction held 6 bases outside the gene matches.

This clone has a single count. The gene calls are TRBV7-3 and TRBJ2-2, with 10 bases that match TRBD1. This CDR3 contains 14 residues. The V and J ends lost 4 bases and 6 bases, in that order; junction bases with no gene match: 2. Germline V gene data show CDR1 as SGHTA and CDR2 as FQGTGA. CDR3 sequence reads: CASSSTGGAGELFF. The CDR3 nucleotides read TGTGCCAGCAGCTCGACAGGGGGCGCCGGGGAGCTGTTTTTT.

The chain combines TRBV18 with TRBJ2-1; 7 nucleotides align to TRBD1. Trimming removed 1 base from V and 5 bases from J; junction bases left unmatched: 11. The CDR3 is 17 amino acids. Germline values: CDR1 KGHSH, CDR2 LQKENI. The CDR3 bases are TGTGCCAGCTCACCACTGACCGGGACAGCCGATAACAATGAGCAGTTCTTC. Translation gives CASSPLTGTADNNEQFF. Filled out from reference TRBV18 and TRBJ2-1, the complete variable domain reads NAGVMQNPRHLVRRRGQEARLRCSPMKGHSHVYWYRQLPEEGLKFMVYLQKENIIDESGMPKERFSAEFPKEGPSILRIQQVVRGDSAAYFCASSPLTGTADNNEQFFGPGTRLTVL.

J is TRBJ1-3 and V is TRBV7-2; maybe TRBD1 (6 bases). The germline CDR1 and CDR2 sequences are SGHTA and FQGNSA. Trimming removed 1 base from V and 6 bases from J, with 16 bases in between. This CDR3 has 16 residues. CDR3 nucleotide sequence: TGTGCCAGCAGCTTAGACGACAGGTTGGGGATAAACACCATATATTTT. Residues: CASSLDDRLGINTIYF.

The V and J genes are TRBV5-1 and TRBJ2-1; 7 nucleotides line up with TRBD2. The J segment lost 0 bases and the V segment lost 6 bases, leaving 6 bases of the junction unmatched. The V gene's germline CDR1 is SGHRS and CDR2 YFSETQ. The CDR3 has 15 residues. This chain's CDR3 is CASKVGGGSYNEQFF. The CDR3 DNA is TGCGCCAGCAAAGTTGGCGGGGGCTCCTACAATGAGCAGTTCTTC. Together with reference TRBV5-1 and TRBJ2-1, the CDR3 gives the full variable domain: KAGVTQTPRYLIKTRGQQVTLSCSPISGHRSVSWYQQTPGQGLQFLFEYFSETQRNKGNFPGRFSGRQFSNSRSEMNVSTLELGDSALYLCASKVGGGSYNEQFFGPGTRLTVL.

This chain connects TRBV7-9 to TRBJ2-7; the match to TRBD1 covers 11 bases. CDR1 and CDR2 from the germline V gene are SEHNR and FQNEAQ (reference sequence). J was trimmed by 3 bases and V by 5 bases; bases with no gene match: 3. This CDR3 has 14 amino acids. The CDR3 bases are TGTGCCAGCAGCCGGGACAGGGGGTTCTACGAGCAGTACTTC. It codes for CASSRDRGFYEQYF.

This sequence joins TRBV7-9 and TRBJ1-1, with D maybe TRBD1 (6 bases). CDR1 and CDR2 (germline): SEHNR, FQNEAQ (reference sequence). The CDR3 is 14 amino acids. The V end was cut by 6 bases, the J end by 1 base, with 12 bases between. CDR3 sequence (DNA): TGTGCCAGCAGTCCCATAGGGGGGAACACTGAAGCTTTCTTT. Protein product: CASSPIGGNTEAFF.

The V call is TRBV7-8, the J call TRBJ2-7, with TRBD1 matching 7 bases. The ends lost 5 bases at V and 4 bases at J; junction bases unmatched: 5. This CDR3 region has 13 residues. Germline CDR1 reads SGHVS; CDR2 reads FQNEAQ. DNA of the CDR3: TGTGCCAGCAGCGTCGGACAGGCTTACGAGCAGTACTTC. Protein product: CASSVGQAYEQYF. The full variable domain, with the rest looked up from reference TRBV7-8 and TRBJ2-7, is GAGVSQSPRYKVAKRGQDVALRCDPISGHVSLFWYQQALGQGPEFLTYFQNEAQLDKSGLPSDRFFAERPEGSVSTLKIQRTQQEDSAVYLCASSVGQAYEQYFGPGTRLTVT.

The chain has TRBV27 and TRBJ1-6, with TRBD1 as a possible D gene (6 bases). This CDR3 comprises 16 residues. Germline V gene sequence: CDR1 MNHEY, CDR2 SMNVEV (reference sequence). V was shortened by 7 bases and J by 0 bases, with 13 bases between the two germline ends. DNA of the CDR3: TGTGCCAGCAAGGCGGGGGCTAGCTCCTATAATTCACCCCTCCACTTT. This encodes CASKAGASSYNSPLHF.

The V gene is TRBV7-9, the J gene TRBJ1-4; D perhaps matches TRBD1 (5 bases). Trimming pared 5 bases from V and 7 bases from J, leaving 17 bases between. Germline V lookup: CDR1 SEHNR, CDR2 FQNEAQ (reference sequence). The CDR3 extends over 15 amino acids. The CDR3 protein is CASSTSGGLTEKLFF. Here the CDR3 DNA reads TGTGCCAGCAGCACCTCCGGGGGACTCACTGAAAAACTGTTTTTT.

This clone occurred once. The chain is built from TRBV27 and TRBJ1-2; 9 bases match TRBD1. The CDR3 is 14 residues long. The junction had 3 bases not matched to a gene; V was cut back by 6 bases and J by 1 base. Germline V gene sequence: CDR1 MNHEY, CDR2 SMNVEV (reference sequence). DNA of the CDR3: TGTGCCAGCAGCCGGGACAGGGTTAACTATGGCTACACCTTC. Its translation is CASSRDRVNYGYTF.

This clone was seen a handful of times. V and J are TRBV28 and TRBJ1-1, with D hard to call. V was pared by 4 bases and J by 1 base, with 4 bases between. CDR1 and CDR2 from the germline V gene are MDHEN and SYDVKM. The CDR3 contains 12 residues. The CDR3 region is CASSYGNTEAFF. CDR3 sequence (DNA): TGTGCCAGCAGTTACGGGAACACTGAAGCTTTCTTT.

The chain joins TRBV30 to TRBJ2-2, with TRBD1 matching 8 bases. Germline values: CDR1 GTSNPN, CDR2 SVGIG (reference sequence). The CDR3 length is 14 residues. J lost 7 bases, V lost 3 bases, and 7 bases had no gene match. CDR3 protein: CAWRHAGGSGELFF. For the CDR3, the DNA is TGTGCCTGGAGACATGCAGGGGGCAGCGGGGAGCTGTTTTTT.

In nucleotides, the CDR3 is TGTGCCAGCAGTCTCGACAGGGATGATGGCTACACCTTC. Translated, it gives CASSLDRDDGYTF. The gene calls are TRBV28 and TRBJ1-2; 7 positions match TRBD1. The CDR3 has 13 residues. V lost 5 bases, J lost 6 bases, and 6 bases stayed unmatched. Germline loops: CDR1 MDHEN, CDR2 SYDVKM.

The chain uses TRBV6-1 and TRBJ2-3, with 8 bases identical to TRBD1. The J segment lost 0 bases and the V segment lost 5 bases, leaving 4 bases of the junction unmatched. CDR3 size: 15 residues. CDR1 and CDR2 (germline): MNHNS, SASEGT. For the CDR3, the DNA is TGTGCCAGCAGTCCCCGACAGGGGAGCACAGATACGCAGTATTTT. Translation: CASSPRQGSTDTQYF.

The chain has TRBV5-6 and TRBJ2-3; 8 bases match TRBD2. The CDR3 has 15 residues. The V gene's germline CDR1 is SGHDT and CDR2 YYEEEE. J lost 0 bases, V lost 2 bases, and 2 bases had no gene match. The CDR3 reads CASSLLAGSTDTQYF. CDR3 sequence (DNA): TGTGCCAGCAGCTTATTAGCGGGGAGCACAGATACGCAGTATTTT.

Regarding this clone: Germline and junction disagree at one end, which may indicate a read error. The rearrangement links TRBV7-9 to TRBJ2-7; unclear D gene. This CDR3 has 13 residues. From germline, CDR1 is SEHNR and CDR2 FQNEAQ (reference sequence). This CDR3 is CSSSLQRTYEQYF. The CDR3 DNA reads TGTTCCAGCAGCTTACAGAGGACCTACGAGCAGTACTTC. The complete variable domain, with remaining parts taken from reference TRBV7-9 and TRBJ2-7, reads DTGVSQNPRHKITKRGQNVTFRCDPISEHNRLYWYRQTLGQGPEFLTYFQNEAQLEKSRLLSDRFSAERPKGSFSTLEIQRTEQGDSAMYLCSSSLQRTYEQYFGPGTRLTVT.

The CDR3 region is CASRPTDRYLSYNEQFF. The CDR3 coding sequence is TGTGCCAGCAGACCTACAGACAGGTACCTCTCCTACAATGAGCAGTTCTTC. The chain links TRBV7-9 to TRBJ2-1; D is perhaps TRBD1 (6 bases). This CDR3 region has 17 residues. Germline V gene sequence: CDR1 SEHNR, CDR2 FQNEAQ (reference sequence). The germline V and J ends were trimmed by 6 bases and 0 bases, with 18 bases remaining between them.

This chain links TRBV7-2 with TRBJ2-2; D perhaps matches TRBD2 (5 bases). The V end was cut by 5 bases, the J end by 6 bases, with 7 bases between. Germline V gene data show CDR1 as SGHTA and CDR2 as FQGNSA. The CDR3 sequence is 12 residues long. The CDR3 sequence: CASSPGAGELFF. The CDR3 DNA reads as TGTGCCAGCAGCCCCGGGGCCGGGGAGCTGTTTTTT.

The chain recombines TRBV27 with TRBJ2-7, with 11 positions matching TRBD1. The J segment lost 2 bases and the V segment lost 8 bases, leaving 8 bases of the junction unmatched. The CDR3 consists of 15 residues. Germline V gene data show CDR1 as MNHEY and CDR2 as SMNVEV (reference sequence). CDR3 sequence reads: CASQRGGQGAYEQYF. In nucleotides, the CDR3 is TGTGCCAGCCAGAGAGGGGGACAGGGGGCCTACGAGCAGTACTTC.